This T cell receptor (beta chain) was identified in a study of T cell responses to AZD1222 COVID-19 vaccine (dated by TCRdb to the early 2020s). A note on the overall study: TCR sequencing covered 230 or so trial participants: roughly 200 given two doses of AZD1222 and approximately 26 given two doses of MenACWY control vaccine. Trial participants were enrolled into age subgroups of 18-55, 56-69 and 70-plus years, which contained around 150, 29 and 61 TCR-sequenced participants, respectively. The paper's findings and limits, for the study overall: CD4 TCRs associated with the vaccine covered the entire spike protein, and the dominant responses were in regions 160-218 and 743-854. Only a handful of AZD1222 recipients were SARS-CoV-2 seropositive at baseline, limiting conclusions about previously exposed vaccinees. In the small 56-69-year group, the increase in depth fell short of significance, most likely because of low power. Because no samples from the day 14 peak response were available, repertoires could be characterized only after the peak T cell response. After two AZD1222 doses, spike-specific TCR breadth and depth were significantly higher than at day 0 and than in MenACWY recipients. Reportedly, close to half of the unique spike-specific TCRs recognized epitopes lying outside the regions that are mutated in the B.1.351 and B.1.1.7 variants. Participants were mostly white British, with more females than males. The authors suggested clonal diversity may have been underestimated.

The CDR3 measures 13 amino acids from cysteine to phenylalanine. Only the CDR3 DNA stays, 39 bases, in frame from base 1. V is reduced by 8 bases and J by 7 bases, leaving a spacing of 15 bases between them. As encoded in the germline V gene (reference sequence), CDR1 is LNHDA while CDR2 is SQIVND. The meaning of the sample's time point label: baseline before first vaccination. The label giving this sample's treatment or condition can be read as: meningococcal conjugate vaccine given as trial control. Vaccinee samples were obtained from the UK trials COV001 and COV002, which included a single-blind randomized controlled phase 2/3 trial of AZD1222 (ChAdOx1 nCoV-19) in healthy adults. Trial participant PBMC samples were collected at day 0 and day 28 after the second dose for TCRbeta chain sequencing. On this clone itself: Its antigen is still unknown. Base qualities are missing; no much larger clone stands one base away.

The CDR3 regions of human TCRbeta chains were subjected to immunosequencing. In the original analysis: Repertoire TCRs were matched against a reference library of SARS-CoV-2-specific TCRs generated with the MIRA antigen-specificity platform. Breadth meant the fraction of unique TCRs that were SARS-CoV-2-associated, whereas depth meant the fraction of total T cells that were SARS-CoV-2-associated. Using the MIRA data, each spike-specific TCR was mapped to the spike region that the TCR reacts to and placed in a CD4 or CD8 class. Log10-transformed breadth and depth values were compared by one-way ANOVA with Sidak's multiple comparisons tests. This is the immuneACCESS table as TCRdb keeps it, with only in-frame sequences that have V and J called. A part of the clones is gone; compared with another copy, unresolved V genes explain less than half, and the rest is unexplained. That table gives V, J and clone size, and the DNA gave D and trimming. The sample yields some 150,000 clones; 90% to 95% were counted once. About 4.6% of the sample belongs to the ten largest clones.

This specimen consisted of peripheral blood, obtained on day 0 of MenACWY control vaccination. This receptor was obtained from an adult in good health. This receptor chain uses TRBV19 and TRBJ2-1; 6 matching bases give a weak D call of TRBD2. The CDR3 loop reads CASGGAVGNEQFF. The DNA is TGTGCCAGTGGAGGGGCGGTGGGTAATGAGCAGTTCTTC.